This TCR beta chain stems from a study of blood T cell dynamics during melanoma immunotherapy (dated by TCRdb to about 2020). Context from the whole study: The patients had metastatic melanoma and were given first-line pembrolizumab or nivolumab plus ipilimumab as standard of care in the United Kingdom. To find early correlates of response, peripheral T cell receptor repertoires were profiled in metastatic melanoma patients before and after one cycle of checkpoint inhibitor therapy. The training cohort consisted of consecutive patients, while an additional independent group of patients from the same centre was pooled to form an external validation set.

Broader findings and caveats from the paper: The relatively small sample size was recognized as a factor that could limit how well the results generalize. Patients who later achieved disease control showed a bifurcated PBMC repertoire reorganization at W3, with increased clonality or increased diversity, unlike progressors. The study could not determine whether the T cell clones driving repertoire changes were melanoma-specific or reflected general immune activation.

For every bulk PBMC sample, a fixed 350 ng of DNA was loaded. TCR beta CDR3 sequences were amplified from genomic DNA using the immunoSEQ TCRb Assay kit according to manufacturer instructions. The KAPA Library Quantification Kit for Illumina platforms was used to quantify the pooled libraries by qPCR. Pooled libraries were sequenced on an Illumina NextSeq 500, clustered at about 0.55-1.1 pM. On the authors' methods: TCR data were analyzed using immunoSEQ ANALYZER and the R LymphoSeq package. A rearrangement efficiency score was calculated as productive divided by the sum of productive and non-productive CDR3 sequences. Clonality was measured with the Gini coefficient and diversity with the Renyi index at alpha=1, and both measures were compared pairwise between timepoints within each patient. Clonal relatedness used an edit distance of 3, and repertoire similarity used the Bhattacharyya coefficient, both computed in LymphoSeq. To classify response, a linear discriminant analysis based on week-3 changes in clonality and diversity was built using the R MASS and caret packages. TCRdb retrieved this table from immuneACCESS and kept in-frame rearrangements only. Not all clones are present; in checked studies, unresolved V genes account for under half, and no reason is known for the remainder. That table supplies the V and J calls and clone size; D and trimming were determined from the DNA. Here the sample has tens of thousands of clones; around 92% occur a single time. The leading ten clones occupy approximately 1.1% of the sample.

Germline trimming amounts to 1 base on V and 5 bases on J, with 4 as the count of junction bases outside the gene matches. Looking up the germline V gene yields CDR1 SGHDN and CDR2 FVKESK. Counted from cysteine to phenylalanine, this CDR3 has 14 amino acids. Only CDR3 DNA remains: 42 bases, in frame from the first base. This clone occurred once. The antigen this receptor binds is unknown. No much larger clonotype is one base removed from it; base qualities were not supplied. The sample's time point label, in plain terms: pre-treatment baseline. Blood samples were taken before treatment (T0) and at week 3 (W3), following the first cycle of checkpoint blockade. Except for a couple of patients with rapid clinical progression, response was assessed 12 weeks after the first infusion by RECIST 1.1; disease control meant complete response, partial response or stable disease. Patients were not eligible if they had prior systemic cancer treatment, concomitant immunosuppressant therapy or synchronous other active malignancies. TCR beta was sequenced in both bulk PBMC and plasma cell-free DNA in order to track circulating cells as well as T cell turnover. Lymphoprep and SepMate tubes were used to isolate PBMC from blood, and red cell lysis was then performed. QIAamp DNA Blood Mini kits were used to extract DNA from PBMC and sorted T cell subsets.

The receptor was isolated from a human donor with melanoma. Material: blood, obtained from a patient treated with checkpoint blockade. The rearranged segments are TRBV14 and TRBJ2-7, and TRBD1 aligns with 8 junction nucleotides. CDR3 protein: CASSQVRGPHEQYF. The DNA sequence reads TGTGCCAGCAGCCAAGTCAGGGGGCCCCACGAGCAGTACTTC.